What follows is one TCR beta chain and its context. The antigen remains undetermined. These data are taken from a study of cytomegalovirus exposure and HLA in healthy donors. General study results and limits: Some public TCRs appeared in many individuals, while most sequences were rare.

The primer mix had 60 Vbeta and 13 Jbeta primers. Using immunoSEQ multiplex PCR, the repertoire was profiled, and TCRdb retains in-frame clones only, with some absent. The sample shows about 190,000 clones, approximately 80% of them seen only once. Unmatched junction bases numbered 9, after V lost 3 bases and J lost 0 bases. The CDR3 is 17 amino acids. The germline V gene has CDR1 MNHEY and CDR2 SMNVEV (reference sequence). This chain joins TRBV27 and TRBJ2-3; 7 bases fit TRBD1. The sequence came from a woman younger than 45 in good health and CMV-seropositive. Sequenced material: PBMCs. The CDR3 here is CASSFTMGTDSTDTQYF. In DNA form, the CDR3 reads TGTGCCAGCAGTTTCACGATGGGGACAGATAGCACAGATACGCAGTATTTT.